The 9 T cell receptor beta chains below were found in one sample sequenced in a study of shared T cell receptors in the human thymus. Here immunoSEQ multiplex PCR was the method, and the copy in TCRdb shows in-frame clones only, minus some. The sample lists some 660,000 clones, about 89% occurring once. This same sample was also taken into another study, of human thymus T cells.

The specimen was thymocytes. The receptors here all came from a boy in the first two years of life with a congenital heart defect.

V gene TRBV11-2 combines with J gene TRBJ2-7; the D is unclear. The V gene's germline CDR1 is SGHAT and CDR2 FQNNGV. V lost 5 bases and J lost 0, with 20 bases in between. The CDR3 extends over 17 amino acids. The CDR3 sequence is CASSEHATRLSSYEQYF. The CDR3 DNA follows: TGTGCCAGCAGCGAACATGCGACTCGACTTAGCTCCTACGAGCAGTACTTC.

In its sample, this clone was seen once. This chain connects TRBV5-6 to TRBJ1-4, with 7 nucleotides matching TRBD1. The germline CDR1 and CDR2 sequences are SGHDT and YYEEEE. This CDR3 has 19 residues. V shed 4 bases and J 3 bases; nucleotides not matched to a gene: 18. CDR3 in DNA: TGTGCCAGCAGCCACCCCCAACCGGACAGGATCGAGTCTAATGAAAAACTGTTTTTT. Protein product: CASSHPQPDRIESNEKLFF.

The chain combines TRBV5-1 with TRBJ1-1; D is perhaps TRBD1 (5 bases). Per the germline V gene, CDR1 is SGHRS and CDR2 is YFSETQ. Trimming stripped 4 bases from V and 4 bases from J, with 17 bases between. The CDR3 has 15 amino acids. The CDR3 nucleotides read TGCGCCAGCAGCGCAAACGCAGGGTCGGTCACTGAAGCTTTCTTT. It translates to CASSANAGSVTEAFF. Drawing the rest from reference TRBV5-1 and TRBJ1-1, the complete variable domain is KAGVTQTPRYLIKTRGQQVTLSCSPISGHRSVSWYQQTPGQGLQFLFEYFSETQRNKGNFPGRFSGRQFSNSRSEMNVSTLELGDSALYLCASSANAGSVTEAFFGQGTRLTVV.

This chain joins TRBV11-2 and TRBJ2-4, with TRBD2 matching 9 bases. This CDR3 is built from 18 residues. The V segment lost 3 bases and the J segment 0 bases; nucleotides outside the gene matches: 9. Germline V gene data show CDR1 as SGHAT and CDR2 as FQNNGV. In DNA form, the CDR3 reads TGTGCCAGCAGCTTCCCAGCGGGGGGTCTACTAGCCAAAAACATTCAGTACTTC. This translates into CASSFPAGGLLAKNIQYF. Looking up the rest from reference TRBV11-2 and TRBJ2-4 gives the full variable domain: EAGVAQSPRYKIIEKRQSVAFWCNPISGHATLYWYQQILGQGPKLLIQFQNNGVVDDSQLPKDRFSAERLKGVDSTLKIQPAKLEDSAVYLCASSFPAGGLLAKNIQYFGAGTRLSVL.

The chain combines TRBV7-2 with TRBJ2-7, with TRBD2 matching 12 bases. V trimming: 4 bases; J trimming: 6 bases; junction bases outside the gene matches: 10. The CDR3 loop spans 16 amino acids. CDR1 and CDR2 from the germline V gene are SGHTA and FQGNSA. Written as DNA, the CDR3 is TGTGCCAGCAGCTCTCAGACTAGCGGGAGAAGTTTCGAGCAGTACTTC. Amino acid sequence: CASSSQTSGRSFEQYF.

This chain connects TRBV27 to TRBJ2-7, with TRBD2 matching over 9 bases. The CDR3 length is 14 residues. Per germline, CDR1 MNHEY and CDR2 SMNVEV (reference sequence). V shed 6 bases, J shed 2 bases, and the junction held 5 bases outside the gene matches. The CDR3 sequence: CASRSGGLTYEQYF. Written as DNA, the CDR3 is TGTGCCAGCAGGAGCGGGGGGCTTACCTACGAGCAGTACTTC.

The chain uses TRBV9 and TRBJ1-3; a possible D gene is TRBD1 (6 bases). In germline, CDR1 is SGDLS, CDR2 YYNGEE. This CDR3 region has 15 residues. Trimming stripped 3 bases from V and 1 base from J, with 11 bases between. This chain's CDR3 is CASSGHRVSGNTIYF. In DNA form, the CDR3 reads TGTGCCAGCAGCGGACACAGGGTGTCTGGAAACACCATATATTTT.

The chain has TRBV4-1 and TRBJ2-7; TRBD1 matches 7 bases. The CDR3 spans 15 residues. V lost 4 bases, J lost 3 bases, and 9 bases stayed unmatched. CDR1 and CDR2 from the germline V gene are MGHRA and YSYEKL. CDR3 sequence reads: CASSLPGTALYEQYF. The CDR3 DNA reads TGCGCCAGCAGCCTACCGGGGACAGCCCTCTACGAGCAGTACTTC.

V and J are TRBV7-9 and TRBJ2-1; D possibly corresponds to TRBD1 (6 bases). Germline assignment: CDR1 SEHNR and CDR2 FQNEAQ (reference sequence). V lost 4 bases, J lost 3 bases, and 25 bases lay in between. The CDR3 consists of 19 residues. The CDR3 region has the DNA TGTGCCAGCAGCTCCTCCCCTTGCCAACAGGGCGATTGCTACAATGAGCAGTTCTTC. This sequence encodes CASSSSPCQQGDCYNEQFF.